This passage covers 13 T cell receptor beta chains from one sample sequenced in a study of vaccination and CD4 T cells after COVID-19. Cultured CD4+ T cell DNA underwent sequencing with the Oncomine TCR Beta short-read assay. TCRdb reprocessed the PCR reads with MiXCR, giving one entry per CDR3 protein. The table has about 15,000 distinct CDR3 sequences, 52% seen once. Antigen specificity for these receptors is unknown. Treatment: approximately nine-day PBMC culture with coronavirus spike peptide pools or control peptides (ViraFEST assay). The sequencing input was CD4+ T cells from blood, cultured in vitro. The receptors shown here come from a human donor who had recovered from COVID-19.

The V call is TRBV7-9, the J call TRBJ1-1; the D is unclear. The CDR3 consists of 13 residues. Germline CDR1 reads SEHNR; CDR2 reads FQNEAQ (reference sequence). V was clipped by 6 bases and J by 6 bases, with 14 bases between them. CDR3 coding DNA: TGTGCCAGCAGGTCTCTCGGGATCCCTGAAGCTTTCTTT. Protein sequence: CASRSLGIPEAFF.

This clonotype was detected a few times. V usage is TRBV10-3 and J usage is TRBJ1-2; D unresolved. Germline lookup yields CDR1 ENHRY and CDR2 SYGVKD. The CDR3 loop spans 13 amino acids. The V end was cut by 4 bases, the J end by 8 bases, with 14 bases between. CDR3 bases: TGTGCCATCAGTGGCCACAGCTGGGAAGGCTACACCTTC. Translated: CAISGHSWEGYTF.

J is TRBJ2-1 and V is TRBV20-1; 9 nucleotides match TRBD1. The CDR3 contains 15 residues. Germline CDR1 is DFQATT and CDR2 is SNEGSKA (reference sequence). V lost 2 bases, J lost 2 bases, and 4 bases stayed unmatched. As DNA, the CDR3 is TGCAGTGCTAGACCGGGACAGGGACCCTACAATGAGCAGTTCTTC. It is translated as CSARPGQGPYNEQFF.

This rearrangement joins TRBV5-1 to TRBJ2-1, with D maybe TRBD2 (6 bases). Looked up from germline, CDR1 is SGHRS and CDR2 is YFSETQ. This CDR3 spans 15 amino acids. The germline V and J ends were trimmed by 7 bases and 5 bases, with 19 bases remaining between them. CDR3 in amino acids: CASGGGGFENNEQFF. The CDR3 DNA is TGCGCCAGCGGCGGAGGAGGGTTCGAAAACAATGAGCAGTTCTTC.

As regards this clonotype: The junction differs from germline at one of its ends, possibly a read error. V gene TRBV20-1 combines with J gene TRBJ2-5; 8 bases line up with TRBD1. Germline lookup yields CDR1 DFQATT and CDR2 SNEGSKA (reference sequence). This CDR3 has 15 residues. The CDR3 bases are TGCAGTACTAGGGAAAGCAGGGGGCGGCCGGAGACCCAGTACTTC. Translation: CSTRESRGRPETQYF.

V is TRBV6-1 and J is TRBJ2-7; D might be TRBD2 (6 bases). The CDR3 runs 14 residues. CDR1 is MNHNS and CDR2 is SASEGT in the germline V gene. The V end was cut by 4 bases, the J end by 2 bases, with 12 bases between. Here the CDR3 reads CASSGGVPAYEQYF. The CDR3, as DNA: TGTGCCAGCAGTGGGGGGGTTCCCGCCTACGAGCAGTACTTC.

There are a few counts of this clonotype. V and J are TRBV7-8 and TRBJ1-1; D unresolved. V lost 1 base and J lost 6, with 6 bases in between. Germline CDR1 SGHVS, CDR2 FQNEAQ. This CDR3 contains 12 residues. The CDR3 here is CASSLGRPEAFF. CDR3 bases: TGTGCCAGCAGCTTAGGCAGACCTGAAGCTTTCTTT. The entire variable domain, with the rest obtained from reference TRBV7-8 and TRBJ1-1, is as follows: GAGVSQSPRYKVAKRGQDVALRCDPISGHVSLFWYQQALGQGPEFLTYFQNEAQLDKSGLPSDRFFAERPEGSVSTLKIQRTQQEDSAVYLCASSLGRPEAFFGQGTRLTVV.

This chain uses TRBV7-2 with TRBJ2-3, with D hard to call. Germline values: CDR1 SGHTA, CDR2 FQGNSA. CDR3 length: 14 residues. Trimming stripped 3 bases from V and 0 bases from J, with 7 bases between. The CDR3 DNA sequence: TGTGCCAGCAGCTTTGGCGGAAGCACAGATACGCAGTATTTT. Its translation: CASSFGGSTDTQYF.

The chain combines TRBV18 with TRBJ2-1, with D unresolved. This CDR3 region has 13 residues. The V gene's germline CDR1 is KGHSH and CDR2 LQKENI. V gave up 2 bases and J gave up 7 bases, with 9 bases separating them. CDR3 sequence reads: CASSPAAENEQFF. Here the CDR3 DNA reads TGTGCCAGCTCACCAGCTGCCGAGAATGAGCAGTTCTTC. Based on the CDR3 plus reference TRBV18 and TRBJ2-1, the full variable domain is NAGVMQNPRHLVRRRGQEARLRCSPMKGHSHVYWYRQLPEEGLKFMVYLQKENIIDESGMPKERFSAEFPKEGPSILRIQQVVRGDSAAYFCASSPAAENEQFFGPGTRLTVL.

The chain combines TRBV7-3 with TRBJ1-4; D remains unclear. From germline, CDR1 is SGHTA and CDR2 FQGTGA. Trimming left V 2 bases short and J 2 bases short, with 9 bases between. This CDR3 is built from 15 residues. The CDR3 DNA sequence: TGTGCCAGCAGCTTAGGGCCCGGGACTAATGAAAAACTGTTTTTT. Residues: CASSLGPGTNEKLFF.

This clonotype was picked up one time. The V and J genes are TRBV30 and TRBJ1-5, with 9 bases fitting TRBD1. CDR3 length: 13 amino acids. The germline gives CDR1 GTSNPN, CDR2 SVGIG (reference sequence). Trimming removed 1 base from V and 5 bases from J; junction bases left unmatched: 0. The CDR3 DNA sequence: TGTGCCTGGAGTGGGACAGGGGATCAGCCCCAGCATTTT. It specifies CAWSGTGDQPQHF.

The V call is TRBV11-2, the J call TRBJ2-1; D is perhaps TRBD1 (5 bases). The CDR3 runs to 13 residues. V lost 3 bases to trimming and J lost 9 bases, with 12 bases between them. The germline gives CDR1 SGHAT, CDR2 FQNNGV. Here the CDR3 DNA reads TGTGCCAGCAGCTTCTCCAGGGCTATTGAGCAGTTCTTC. Its translation: CASSFSRAIEQFF.

This chain connects TRBV20-1 to TRBJ1-2; D is possibly TRBD1 (5 bases). V was shortened by 4 bases and J by 8 bases, with 17 bases between the two germline ends. Germline-derived CDR1 and CDR2 are DFQATT and SNEGSKA (reference sequence). This CDR3 is built from 13 residues. CDR3 amino acids: CSAKANEGTGYTF. CDR3 sequence (DNA): TGCAGTGCTAAGGCCAACGAGGGGACCGGCTACACCTTC.